One sample yielded the 2 T cell receptor beta chains listed below, sequenced in a study of T cell clonality in common variable immunodeficiency. Sequenced by immunoSEQ multiplex PCR; TCRdb stores in-frame clones only, minus some. Captured here are about 81,000 clones, none seen once; the top ten comprise 0.75% to 1%. Sequences were obtained from peripheral blood mononuclear cells. Every receptor here comes from a person aged 18-69 years in good health.

This clone occurred many times. The read stops 3 residues short of the end of the CDR3; the missing end is completed from the germline J gene. The rearrangement uses TRBV20-1 and TRBJ1-6; tentatively, D is TRBD1 (6 bases). The ends were cut back, 5 bases at V and 7 bases at J, with 18 bases in the middle. Germline V lookup: CDR1 DFQATT, CDR2 SNEGSKA (reference sequence). The CDR3 runs to 15 residues. CDR3 sequence: CSADRGHSTNSPLHF. The CDR3 bases that were read are TGCAGTGCTGACCGGGGACACTCCACGAATTCACCC.

This clone was detected a few times. Read sequence stops 3 residues before the CDR3 end, and the germline J gene provides the missing end. J is TRBJ2-7 and V is TRBV14, with D maybe TRBD2 (6 bases). From germline, CDR1 is SGHDN and CDR2 FVKESK. The length of the CDR3 is 14 residues. Deletions cut 3 bases from V and 5 bases from J, with 14 bases between. The CDR3 loop reads CASSHRLGDHEQYF. The sequenced CDR3 bases are TGTGCCAGCAGCCATAGACTAGGGGATCACGAG.